One sample yielded the 8 T cell receptor beta chains listed below, sequenced in a study of blood T cell repertoires in COVID-19. Libraries were prepared by immunoSEQ multiplex PCR; TCRdb keeps only in-frame clonotypes and omits some of them. The table records roughly 56,000 clones, roughly 90% of them present only once. The sequenced sample consisted of peripheral blood. The receptor set was obtained from a human donor in a cohort sampled during active COVID-19.

The rearrangement links TRBV5-5 to TRBJ2-3; weak D call: TRBD1 (6 bases). V lost 1 base and J lost 4, with 10 bases in between. The germline CDR1 and CDR2 sequences are SGHKS and YYEKEE (reference sequence). CDR3 length: 14 amino acids. CDR3 in amino acids: CASSLSGAPDTQYF. The CDR3 region has the DNA TGTGCCAGCAGCTTGTCAGGGGCTCCAGATACGCAGTATTTT.

The chain carries TRBV6-5 and TRBJ1-1, with 10 bases aligning to TRBD1. The junction had 2 bases not matched to a gene; V was cut back by 6 bases and J by 1 base. This CDR3 comprises 14 residues. Per the germline V gene, CDR1 is MNHEY and CDR2 is SVGAGI. The CDR3 is CASRGTGENTEAFF. DNA of the CDR3: TGTGCCAGCAGGGGGACAGGGGAGAACACTGAAGCTTTCTTT.

The V gene is TRBV5-1, the J gene TRBJ1-2, with D tentatively TRBD1 (5 bases). The length of the CDR3 is 14 residues. V was shortened by 1 base and J by 2 bases, with 9 bases between the two germline ends. Germline V lookup: CDR1 SGHRS, CDR2 YFSETQ. CDR3 amino acids: CASSLTPGNYGYTF. Written as DNA, the CDR3 is TGCGCCAGCAGCTTGACCCCAGGGAACTATGGCTACACCTTC.

V usage is TRBV12-3 or TRBV12-4 and J usage is TRBJ1-2; D unclear. The CDR3 spans 12 residues. V was trimmed by 3 bases and J by 5 bases, leaving 7 bases between them. CDR3 DNA sequence: TGTGCCAGCAGTTTCGCGGGGTATGGCTACACCTTC. It is translated as CASSFAGYGYTF.

The chain uses TRBV6-2 or TRBV6-3 and TRBJ1-1, with TRBD1 as a possible D gene (5 bases). Trimming removed 6 bases from V and 4 bases from J, with 15 bases in between. The CDR3 runs to 14 residues. The germline V gene has CDR1 MNHEY and CDR2 SVGEGT. The CDR3 loop is CASSSGMPGTEAFF. The CDR3 region has the DNA TGTGCCAGCAGCTCAGGGATGCCCGGCACTGAAGCTTTCTTT.

The chain links TRBV4-3 to TRBJ2-3; 9 nucleotides line up with TRBD2. J was trimmed by 0 bases and V by 0 bases; bases with no gene match: 7. Germline V gene lookup returns CDR1 LGHNA and CDR2 YSLEER. The CDR3 consists of 18 residues. CDR3 protein: CASSQESNAGGSTDTQYF. The CDR3 DNA follows: TGCGCCAGCAGCCAAGAGTCGAATGCGGGGGGGAGCACAGATACGCAGTATTTT.

Note on this clone: The sample carries other DNA sequences with the same CDR3. The J gene is TRBJ1-2, the V gene TRBV28; tentative D call: TRBD1 (6 bases). Looked up from germline, CDR1 is MDHEN and CDR2 is SYDVKM. The CDR3 is 12 residues long. Trimming cost V 3 bases and J 4 bases, with 6 bases left between them. In nucleotides, the CDR3 is TGTGCCAGCAGTTTGGGGGCCTATGGCTACACCTTC. It specifies CASSLGAYGYTF.

The V call is TRBV5-1, the J call TRBJ2-5; TRBD2 matches 13 bases. The CDR3 runs 16 residues. The V segment lost 4 bases and the J segment 3 bases; nucleotides outside the gene matches: 6. Germline values: CDR1 SGHRS, CDR2 YFSETQ. CDR3 DNA: TGCGCCAGCAGCCAACTCACTAGCGGGGGGGAAGAGACCCAGTACTTC. This sequence encodes CASSQLTSGGEETQYF.